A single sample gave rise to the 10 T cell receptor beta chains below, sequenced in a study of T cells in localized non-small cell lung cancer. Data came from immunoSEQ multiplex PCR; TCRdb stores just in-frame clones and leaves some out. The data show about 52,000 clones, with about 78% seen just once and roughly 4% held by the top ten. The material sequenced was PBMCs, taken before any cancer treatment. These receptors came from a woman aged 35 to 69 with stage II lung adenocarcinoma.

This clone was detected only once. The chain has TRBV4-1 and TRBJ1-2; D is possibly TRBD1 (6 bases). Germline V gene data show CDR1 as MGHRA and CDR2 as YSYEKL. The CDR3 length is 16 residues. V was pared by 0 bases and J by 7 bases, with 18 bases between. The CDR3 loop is CASSQELPGAGRGYTF. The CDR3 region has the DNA TGCGCCAGCAGCCAAGAATTGCCAGGGGCTGGTCGTGGCTACACCTTC.

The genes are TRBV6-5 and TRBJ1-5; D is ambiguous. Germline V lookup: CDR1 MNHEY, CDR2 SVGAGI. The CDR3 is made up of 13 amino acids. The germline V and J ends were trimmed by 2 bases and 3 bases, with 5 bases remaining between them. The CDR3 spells CASSYRANQPQHF. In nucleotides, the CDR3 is TGTGCCAGCAGTTACAGGGCCAATCAGCCCCAGCATTTT.

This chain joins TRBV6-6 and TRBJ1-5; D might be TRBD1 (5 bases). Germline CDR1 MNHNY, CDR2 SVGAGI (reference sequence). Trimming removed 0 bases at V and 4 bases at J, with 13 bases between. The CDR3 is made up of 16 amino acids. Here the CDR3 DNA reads TGTGCCAGCAGTTACTCCACCGGGGCCGGGAATCAGCCCCAGCATTTT. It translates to CASSYSTGAGNQPQHF.

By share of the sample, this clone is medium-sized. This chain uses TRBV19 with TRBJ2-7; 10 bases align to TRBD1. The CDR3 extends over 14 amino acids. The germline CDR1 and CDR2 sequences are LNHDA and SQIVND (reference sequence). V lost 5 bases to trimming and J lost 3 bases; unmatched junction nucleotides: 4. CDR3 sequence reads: CASSSGTGVYEQYF. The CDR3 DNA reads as TGTGCCAGTAGTTCCGGGACAGGGGTCTACGAGCAGTACTTC.

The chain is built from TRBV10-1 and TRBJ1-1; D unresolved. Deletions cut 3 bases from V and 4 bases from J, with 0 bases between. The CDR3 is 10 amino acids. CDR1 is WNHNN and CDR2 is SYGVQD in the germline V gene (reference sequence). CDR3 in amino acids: CASSDTEAFF. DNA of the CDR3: TGCGCCAGCAGTGACACTGAAGCTTTCTTT.

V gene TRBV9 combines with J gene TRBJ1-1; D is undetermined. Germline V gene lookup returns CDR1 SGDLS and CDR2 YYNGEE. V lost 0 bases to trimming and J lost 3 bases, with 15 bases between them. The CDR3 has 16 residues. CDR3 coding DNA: TGTGCCAGCAGCGTAGCTGAACGGGGTGTGGACACTGAAGCTTTCTTT. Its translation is CASSVAERGVDTEAFF.

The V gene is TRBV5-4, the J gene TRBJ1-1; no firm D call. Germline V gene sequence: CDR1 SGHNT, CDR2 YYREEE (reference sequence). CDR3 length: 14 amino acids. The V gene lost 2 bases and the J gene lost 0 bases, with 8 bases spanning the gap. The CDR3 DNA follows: TGTGCCAGCAGCTTAGAGGGAATGAACACTGAAGCTTTCTTT. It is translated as CASSLEGMNTEAFF.

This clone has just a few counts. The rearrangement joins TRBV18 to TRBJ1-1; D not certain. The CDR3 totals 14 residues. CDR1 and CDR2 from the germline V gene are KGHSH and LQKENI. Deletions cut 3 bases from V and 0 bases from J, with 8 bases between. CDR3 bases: TGTGCCAGCTCACCGGGAGCGGTGAACACTGAAGCTTTCTTT. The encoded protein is CASSPGAVNTEAFF. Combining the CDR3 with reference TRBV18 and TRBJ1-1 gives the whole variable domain NAGVMQNPRHLVRRRGQEARLRCSPMKGHSHVYWYRQLPEEGLKFMVYLQKENIIDESGMPKERFSAEFPKEGPSILRIQQVVRGDSAAYFCASSPGAVNTEAFFGQGTRLTVV.

The CDR3 loop reads CAISEGTGSNEQFF. In DNA, the CDR3 is TGTGCCATCAGTGAAGGGACAGGGTCCAATGAGCAGTTCTTC. The genes are TRBV10-3 and TRBJ2-1, with 9 positions matching TRBD1. The CDR3 runs 14 residues. Germline values: CDR1 ENHRY, CDR2 SYGVKD. V dropped 3 bases and J dropped 6; count of bases not matched to a gene: 3.

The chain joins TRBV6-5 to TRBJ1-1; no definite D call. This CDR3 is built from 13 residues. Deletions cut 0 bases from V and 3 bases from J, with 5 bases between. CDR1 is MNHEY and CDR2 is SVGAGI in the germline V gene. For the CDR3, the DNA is TGTGCCAGCAGTTACTCAAGAGACACTGAAGCTTTCTTT. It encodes CASSYSRDTEAFF.